The 20 T cell receptor beta chains reported below all come from one sample, sequenced in a study of blood T cells in healthy people across ages. Through a sample-barcoded 5' primer and a J-beta primer mix, a second PCR was run for roughly 6 to 11 cycles. TCRdb redid the calling of the 5' RACE reads with MiXCR, one entry per CDR3 protein. The sample records fewer than 2,000,000 distinct CDR3 sequences, 30% to 40% being singletons. Input material: blood. These receptors all stem from a human donor in good health.

The V call is TRBV5-1, the J call TRBJ2-4; 8 bases fit TRBD1. The last part of the DNA fits TRBJ2-7 better; the J call may be wrong. CDR1 SGHRS and CDR2 YFSETQ come from the germline V gene. The CDR3 runs to 14 residues. CDR3 sequence reads: CASSRGTGGDEQYF. The CDR3 DNA is TGCGCCAGCAGCCGGGGGACAGGAGGTGACGAGCAGTACTTC.

The chain has TRBV7-6 and TRBJ2-3; TRBD2 might be the D (7 bases). V gave up 2 bases and J gave up 3 bases, with 18 bases separating them. From germline, CDR1 is SGHVS and CDR2 FNYEAQ. The CDR3 totals 17 residues. CDR3 amino acids: CASSLPSGGGSTDTQYF. Here the CDR3 DNA reads TGTGCCAGCAGCTTACCCTCGGGCGGGGGCAGTACAGATACGCAGTATTTT.

This clonotype was counted between two and nine times. The rearrangement links TRBV6-2 or TRBV6-3 to TRBJ1-5; D is perhaps TRBD1 (5 bases). Germline CDR1 is MNHEY and CDR2 is SVGEGT. This CDR3 has 11 residues. The germline V and J ends were trimmed by 5 bases and 9 bases, with 8 bases remaining between them. DNA for the CDR3: TGTGCCAGCAGTAACCAGGGGCCCCAGCATTTT. This codes for CASSNQGPQHF.

The chain uses TRBV10-3 and TRBJ1-1; no firm D call. The CDR3 extends over 15 amino acids. Germline V gene sequence: CDR1 ENHRY, CDR2 SYGVKD. The ends were cut back, 2 bases at V and 1 base at J, with 11 bases in the middle. The CDR3 DNA reads TGTGCCATCAGTGAGGGCTTAACAGCGAACACTGAAGCTTTCTTT. Translating gives CAISEGLTANTEAFF.

J is TRBJ2-3 and V is TRBV20-1; 14 nucleotides agree with TRBD2. V gave up 3 bases and J gave up 4 bases; unmatched junction bases: 9. The CDR3 contains 17 residues. Germline loops: CDR1 DFQATT, CDR2 SNEGSKA (reference sequence). CDR3 nucleotide sequence: TGCAGTGCTAGTGGCACCGGGACTAGCGGGAGCGCAGATACGCAGTATTTT. Encoded protein: CSASGTGTSGSADTQYF.

The V call is TRBV10-3, the J call TRBJ1-2, with a tentative D call TRBD1 (5 bases). This CDR3 has 15 amino acids. Germline V gene lookup returns CDR1 ENHRY and CDR2 SYGVKD. The germline V and J ends were trimmed by 4 bases and 4 bases, with 16 bases remaining between them. The CDR3 DNA follows: TGTGCCATCAGTGGGCCGGGGCTCCAAGCCTATGGCTACACCTTC. Translated: CAISGPGLQAYGYTF.

The J gene is TRBJ1-1, the V gene TRBV7-8; possibly TRBD1 for D (5 bases). Looked up from germline, CDR1 is SGHVS and CDR2 is FQNEAQ. The CDR3 spans 16 residues. V was pared by 10 bases and J by 1 base, with 22 bases between. CDR3 protein: CATVERGRFKNTEAFF. CDR3 DNA: TGTGCCACCGTCGAGAGGGGCCGCTTTAAGAACACTGAAGCTTTCTTT.

The V call is TRBV20-1, the J call TRBJ1-5; D is undetermined. Germline assignment: CDR1 DFQATT and CDR2 SNEGSKA (reference sequence). V gave up 3 bases and J gave up 1 base, with 16 bases separating them. CDR3 length: 16 amino acids. The CDR3: CSARGKSHGSNQPQHF. The CDR3 nucleotides are TGCAGTGCTAGGGGGAAAAGCCACGGAAGCAATCAGCCCCAGCATTTT.

The chain combines TRBV6-6 with TRBJ2-6, with 7 bases fitting TRBD1. V was clipped by 6 bases and J by 1 base; unmatched bases: 6. Germline V gene data show CDR1 as MNHNY and CDR2 as SVGAGI (reference sequence). This CDR3 has 16 residues. DNA for the CDR3: TGTGCCAGCAGACAGGGGATTAGGTCTGGGGCCAACGTCCTGACTTTC. Translation: CASRQGIRSGANVLTF.

A few counts support this clonotype. For the CDR3, the DNA is TGCGCCAGCAGCCTACAGAATGGGGAGGGTACGCAGTATTTT. Translation gives CASSLQNGEGTQYF. The V gene is TRBV5-1, the J gene TRBJ2-3; 7 bases match TRBD2. V was clipped by 4 bases and J by 8 bases; unmatched bases: 10. The germline CDR1 and CDR2 sequences are SGHRS and YFSETQ. CDR3 length: 14 residues.

The chain couples TRBV12-3 or TRBV12-4 to TRBJ1-1; D unclear. V dropped 7 bases and J dropped 3 bases, with 21 bases sitting between them. This CDR3 contains 16 residues. The CDR3 coding sequence is TGTGCCAGCAAATCCGGTATCGGCCCGAGGGACACTGAAGCTTTCTTT. Its translation: CASKSGIGPRDTEAFF.

This clonotype was counted between two and nine times. This rearrangement joins TRBV6-1 to TRBJ1-4; weak D call: TRBD1 (6 bases). This CDR3 has 18 residues. In germline, CDR1 is MNHNS, CDR2 SASEGT. Trimming removed 4 bases from V and 8 bases from J, with 26 bases in between. The CDR3 nucleotides are TGTGCCAGCAGTGGCGTACAGGGCGTCTTTGGGAACGCAGAAAAACTGTTTTTT. Amino acids: CASSGVQGVFGNAEKLFF.

A few counts support this clonotype. The gene calls are TRBV5-4 and TRBJ2-3; 9 bases map to TRBD2. The V segment lost 4 bases and the J segment 2 bases; nucleotides outside the gene matches: 8. Germline V gene sequence: CDR1 SGHNT, CDR2 YYREEE (reference sequence). This CDR3 has 16 residues. The CDR3: CASSQGGGAYTDTQYF. In DNA, the CDR3 is TGTGCCAGCAGCCAGGGCGGGGGGGCCTACACAGATACGCAGTATTTT.

V and J are TRBV5-1 and TRBJ2-1; TRBD2 agrees at 7 bases. Trimming at V came to 4 bases and at J to 4 bases, leaving 14 bases not matched to a gene. CDR3 length: 17 amino acids. The V gene's germline CDR1 is SGHRS and CDR2 YFSETQ. The CDR3 reads CASSDIPAGEWYNEQFF. In nucleotides, the CDR3 is TGCGCCAGCAGCGATATCCCCGCGGGGGAGTGGTACAATGAGCAGTTCTTC.

V gene TRBV4-2 combines with J gene TRBJ2-1; 9 nucleotides agree with TRBD1. This CDR3 spans 15 amino acids. The V and J ends lost 6 bases and 8 bases, in that order; junction bases with no gene match: 11. CDR1 is LGHNA, CDR2 YNFKEQ, per germline. CDR3 coding DNA: TGTGCCAGCAGACCCAGACAGGGGGGTCAGGATGAGCAGTTCTTC. As protein: CASRPRQGGQDEQFF.

The CDR3 here is CAISEAYTQYF. The DNA of the CDR3 is TGTGCCATCAGTGAGGCCTATACGCAGTATTTT. V is TRBV10-3 and J is TRBJ2-3; D remains unclear. The length of the CDR3 is 11 residues. Looked up from germline, CDR1 is ENHRY and CDR2 is SYGVKD. V lost 2 bases, J lost 7 bases, and 4 bases lay in between.

J is TRBJ1-4 and V is TRBV3-1, with 7 bases matching TRBD1. Looked up from germline, CDR1 is LGHDT and CDR2 is YNNKEL (reference sequence). V was pared by 4 bases and J by 6 bases, with 8 bases of the junction left unmatched. The length of the CDR3 is 15 residues. In nucleotides, the CDR3 is TGTGCCAGCAGCCCACCGGAAGGGGGCTATGAAAAACTGTTTTTT. Translated, it gives CASSPPEGGYEKLFF.

For the CDR3, the DNA is TGCGCCAGCAATAGAGGGCCGACAAATGGCTACACCTTC. Translating it yields CASNRGPTNGYTF. The rearrangement links TRBV5-1 to TRBJ1-2; unclear D gene. The CDR3 has 13 residues. Per the germline V gene, CDR1 is SGHRS and CDR2 is YFSETQ. Trimming left V 6 bases short and J 6 bases short, with 15 bases between.

This clonotype was found a few times. This rearrangement joins TRBV29-1 to TRBJ1-5; TRBD1 agrees at 7 bases. The CDR3 contains 14 residues. V lost 4 bases to trimming and J lost 7 bases; unmatched junction nucleotides: 10. From germline, CDR1 is SQVTM and CDR2 ANQGSEA. The CDR3, as DNA: TGCAGCGTTGGCCTAGGAGGACAGGACCAGCCCCAGCATTTT. Protein: CSVGLGGQDQPQHF.

This clonotype turned up a few times. The V call is TRBV18, the J call TRBJ1-2; no firm D call. This CDR3 has 13 residues. The V end lost 3 bases, the J end lost 8 bases, and 13 bases lay between the germline ends. Germline assignment: CDR1 KGHSH and CDR2 LQKENI. CDR3 sequence: CASSPAGISGYTF. DNA for the CDR3: TGTGCCAGCTCACCCGCGGGGATCTCAGGCTACACCTTC.